The entry below gives a single T cell receptor (beta chain) sequence along with its context. Its antigen remains unknown. These data come from a study of OX40 agonist ivuxolimab in advanced cancers. Study observations and caveats: Expanded peripheral T-cell antigen specificity went undetermined. At 0.1 to 3.0 mg/kg and by week 6, clonal expansion occurred in CD4+ and CD8+ blood T cells.

There are 15 residues in the CDR3. Trimming stripped 6 bases from V and 2 bases from J, with 14 bases between. Germline V CDR1 and CDR2: SNHLY, FYNNEI. Only in-frame clones appear in the TCRdb table, and some are missing; sequencing was by immunoSEQ multiplex PCR. The table records 55,000 or so clones, around 88% of them present only once. The clonotype originates from an adult with an advanced solid tumor such as melanoma, head and neck, liver or kidney cancer. Material: CD4+ or CD8+ T cells sorted from blood, obtained in a trial of the OX40 agonist ivuxolimab. This sequence joins TRBV2 and TRBJ2-1; D may match TRBD1 or TRBD2 (6 bases each). The CDR3 sequence is CASRTRRGPYNEQFF. In nucleotides, the CDR3 is TGTGCCAGCAGAACCCGACGGGGGCCCTACAATGAGCAGTTCTTC.